One and the same sample provided the 8 T cell receptor beta chains below, sequenced in a study of blood T cell repertoires in COVID-19. Sequenced by immunoSEQ multiplex PCR; TCRdb stores in-frame clones only, minus some. This sample carries 150,000 or so clones, roughly 80% of them seen once, and the ten largest clones take roughly 10%. Sequencing was carried out using peripheral blood. The receptors were sampled from a woman in her fifties or sixties with active or convalescent COVID-19.

This clone has only one observation. Here the CDR3 reads CASSYFSGDEQYF. Written as DNA, the CDR3 is TGTGCCAGCAGTTACTTCTCGGGGGACGAGCAGTACTTC. This chain joins TRBV6-5 and TRBJ2-7, with D tentatively TRBD2 (6 bases). Per the germline V gene, CDR1 is MNHEY and CDR2 is SVGAGI. Trimming removed 1 base at V and 5 bases at J, with 9 bases between. The CDR3 runs 13 residues.

The CDR3 region has the DNA TGTGCCTGGAGCCGTGACAGGCCCAACACTGAAGCTTTCTTT. This encodes CAWSRDRPNTEAFF. This chain joins TRBV30 and TRBJ1-1; a weak D match, TRBD1 (6 bases). Per germline, CDR1 GTSNPN and CDR2 SVGIG (reference sequence). The CDR3 contains 14 residues. With 3 bases removed from V and 2 bases from J, the gap between germline ends came to 13 bases. The whole variable domain, filled in from reference TRBV30 and TRBJ1-1, reads SQTIHQWPATLVQPVGSPLSLECTVEGTSNPNLYWYRQAAGRGLQLLFYSVGIGQISSEVPQNLSASRPQDRQFILSSKKLLLSDSGFYLCAWSRDRPNTEAFFGQGTRLTVV.

The chain has TRBV12-3 or TRBV12-4 and TRBJ2-3, with D uncertain. This CDR3 contains 13 residues. Deletions cut 6 bases from V and 1 base from J, with 8 bases between. Written as DNA, the CDR3 is TGTGCCAGCAGCCTTCCCCGCACAGATACGCAGTATTTT. It encodes CASSLPRTDTQYF.

The V and J genes are TRBV9 and TRBJ1-6; 7 bases are shared with TRBD1. CDR1 is SGDLS and CDR2 is YYNGEE in the germline V gene. The CDR3 is 14 amino acids. Losses at the gene ends were 4 bases for V and 8 bases for J; bases not matched to a gene: 6. The CDR3 here is CASSQTGNYSPLHF. DNA of the CDR3: TGTGCCAGCAGCCAGACAGGGAATTATTCACCCCTCCACTTT.

The CDR3 DNA sequence: TGTGCCAGCAGTATTGGGACAGGGGATTATGGCTACACCTTC. Translated, it gives CASSIGTGDYGYTF. The rearrangement uses TRBV2 and TRBJ1-2; 10 bases match TRBD1. The germline V gene has CDR1 SNHLY and CDR2 FYNNEI. J was trimmed by 5 bases and V by 5 bases; bases with no gene match: 5. This CDR3 region has 14 residues.

DNA of the CDR3: TGTGCCAGCACGGAGGGCGGCGGTCAGCCCCAGCATTTT. It translates to CASTEGGGQPQHF. The gene calls are TRBV5-6 and TRBJ1-5, with D unresolved. CDR3 length: 13 residues. Germline lookup yields CDR1 SGHDT and CDR2 YYEEEE. The V and J ends lost 6 bases and 6 bases respectively, with 13 bases between them.

The chain combines TRBV29-1 with TRBJ1-2; D might be TRBD1 (5 bases). Trimming stripped 5 bases from V and 6 bases from J, with 16 bases between. This CDR3 has 13 amino acids. CDR1 is SQVTM and CDR2 is ANQGSEA in the germline V gene. CDR3: CSVPSGLGDGYTF. CDR3 sequence (DNA): TGCAGCGTTCCCTCGGGACTGGGGGATGGCTACACCTTC. Full variable domain (missing parts from reference TRBV29-1 and TRBJ1-2): SAVISQKPSRDICQRGTSLTIQCQVDSQVTMMFWYRQQPGQSLTLIATANQGSEATYESGFVIDKFPISRPNLTFSTLTVSNMSPEDSSIYLCSVPSGLGDGYTFGSGTRLTVV.

The chain links TRBV29-1 to TRBJ2-5; D is possibly TRBD1 (6 bases). Germline CDR1 SQVTM, CDR2 ANQGSEA. Trimming left V 5 bases short and J 3 bases short, with 13 bases between. The CDR3 totals 13 residues. The CDR3 region has the DNA TGCAGCGTTACCGGGACAAGTAAAGAGACCCAGTACTTC. Translation: CSVTGTSKETQYF.